Listed below are T cell receptor beta chains from one sample, sequenced in a study of OX40 agonist ivuxolimab in advanced cancers. Using immunoSEQ multiplex PCR, the repertoire was profiled, and TCRdb retains in-frame clones only, with some absent. The profile covers 73,000 or so clones, with roughly 86% appearing a single time and 0.78% taken by the ten largest. The material sequenced was CD4+ or CD8+ T cells sorted from blood, taken in a trial of the OX40 agonist ivuxolimab. Receptors were obtained from an adult with an advanced solid tumor such as melanoma, head and neck, liver or kidney cancer. The CDR3 runs from the conserved cysteine through the conserved F or W. The D gene is left open where the match is weak. Expanded clones get a size class; other rows say once, few or many, or leave the size out.

clone_size,j_call,v_call,d_call,cdr3_nt,cdr3_aa
.,TRBJ2-3,TRBV19,.,TGTGCCAGTACCACCCCCGGTGGCACAGATACGCAGTATTTT,CASTTPGGTDTQYF
.,TRBJ1-1,TRBV6-1,TRBD1,TGTGCCAGCAGGGACCAGGGGGGGGCGGGAGCTTTCTTT,CASRDQGGAGAFF
.,TRBJ1-5,TRBV4-1,.,TGCGCCAGCAGCCAAGTGGCGAGAAACCAGCCCCAGCATTTT,CASSQVARNQPQHF
.,TRBJ1-4,TRBV30,.,TGTGCCTGGAGTCTTGACCGGGGACGTAATGAAAAACTGTTTTTT,CAWSLDRGRNEKLFF
.,TRBJ2-5,TRBV7-7,TRBD1,TGTGCTAGCAGCACCCAAGGGGGCTTCGGTGAGACCCAGTACTTC,CASSTQGGFGETQYF
few,TRBJ1-1,TRBV7-9,.,TGTGCCAGCAGCTTAGGATTGGACACTGAAGCTTTCTTT,CASSLGLDTEAFF
.,TRBJ2-7,TRBV28,.,TGTGCCAGCAGTTTATTGGGGGACACCCTCGAGCAGTACTTC,CASSLLGDTLEQYF
.,TRBJ2-3,TRBV19,TRBD1,TGTGCCAGTAGTAGACAGGGGATGAGCACAGATACGCAGTATTTT,CASSRQGMSTDTQYF
.,TRBJ1-5,TRBV4-2,.,TGTGCCAGCAGCCAAACTACAGGGAGCAATCAGCCCCAGCATTTT,CASSQTTGSNQPQHF
few,TRBJ1-2,TRBV25-1,.,TGTGCCAGCAGTGGATGTGGGGTGGGGGGCTATGGCTACACCTTC,CASSGCGVGGYGYTF
once,TRBJ1-5,TRBV7-9,.,TGTGCCAGCAGCCATCGGGACAACCCCTCGCCCCAGCATTTT,CASSHRDNPSPQHF
.,TRBJ1-1,TRBV6-7,.,TGTGCCAGCAGTTACTCGAGTAGGTCGGGGGGGTCTGAAGCTTTCTTT,CASSYSSRSGGSEAFF
.,TRBJ1-1,TRBV5-6,TRBD1,TGTGCCAGCAGCTTTTATATGGGACAGAGAGGCACTGAAGCTTTCTTT,CASSFYMGQRGTEAFF
.,TRBJ1-1,TRBV7-3,.,TGTGCCAGCAGCTTAACGATGGGAGGCACTGAAGCTTTCTTT,CASSLTMGGTEAFF
.,TRBJ2-1,TRBV4-2,.,TGTGCCAGCAGCCAAAGAGGGTGGGGGGAGTTGAATGAGCAGTTCTTC,CASSQRGWGELNEQFF
.,TRBJ2-7,TRBV7-3,.,TGTGCCAGCAGCTTATGGGGCGAGAGCTCCTACGAGCAGTACTTC,CASSLWGESSYEQYF
.,TRBJ1-4,TRBV7-9,TRBD1,TGTGCCAGCAGCACGGGACAGGGGCGAGTTAATGAAAAACTGTTTTTT,CASSTGQGRVNEKLFF
.,TRBJ2-7,TRBV28,.,TGTGCCAGCAGTTTATGGTCGGACACCTCAGGGGCCTCCTACGAGCAGTACTTC,CASSLWSDTSGASYEQYF
.,TRBJ1-4,TRBV30,.,TGTGCCTGCAGAGATCAGGGGCCAGATGAAAAACTGTTTTTT,CACRDQGPDEKLFF
.,TRBJ2-2,TRBV7-3,.,TGTGCCAGCAGCCCTGGGGGTAGCTCGAACACCGGGGAGCTGTTTTTT,CASSPGGSSNTGELFF
.,TRBJ2-7,TRBV13,TRBD2,TGTGCCAGCAGCTCCCTACTAGCGGGGGGGCTTAGCGAGCAGTACTTC,CASSSLLAGGLSEQYF
.,TRBJ2-5,TRBV7-7,TRBD2,TGTGCTAGCAGCTTAGGGCGAACGGGGAGGGGAGAGACCCAGTACTTC,CASSLGRTGRGETQYF
.,TRBJ1-2,TRBV6-6,TRBD1,TGTGCCAGCAGCCAGATGGGGCAGGGGGTCTATGGCTACACCTTC,CASSQMGQGVYGYTF
.,TRBJ2-2,TRBV10-1,.,TGCGCCAGCAGTGTAAGACAGACCGGGGAGCTGTTTTTT,CASSVRQTGELFF
.,TRBJ2-7,TRBV9,.,TGTGCCAGCAGCGTGAGTGCGGGGGCCCGGGAGCAGTACTTC,CASSVSAGAREQYF
.,TRBJ2-1,TRBV5-5,TRBD1,TGTGCCAGCAGCTTGTCAGCGCAGGGGGCGAATGAGCAGTTCTTC,CASSLSAQGANEQFF
.,TRBJ1-2,TRBV14,TRBD1,TGTGCCAGCAGCCTACAGGGGCTCAGTGGCTACACCTTC,CASSLQGLSGYTF
.,TRBJ2-7,TRBV7-3,TRBD2,TGTGCCAGCAGCTTCGGGACTAGCGGGAGTCTTTGCGAGCAGTACTTC,CASSFGTSGSLCEQYF
once,TRBJ1-4,TRBV11-2,.,TGTGCCAGCAGCTTAGTGGAGGGCGGAAATGAAAAACTGTTTTTT,CASSLVEGGNEKLFF
once,TRBJ2-2,TRBV18,.,TGTGCCAGCTCACCTCCTAGCGGAGGGGGTTCCGGGGAGCTGTTTTTT,CASSPPSGGGSGELFF
once,TRBJ2-1,TRBV7-3,.,TGTGCCAGCAGCTCGACAGGGAGGTCCTACAATGAGCAATTCTTC,CASSSTGRSYNEQFF
.,TRBJ2-7,TRBV11-2,.,TGTGCCAGCAGCCCGAAATACACAGGTTACGAGCAGTACTTC,CASSPKYTGYEQYF
.,TRBJ1-2,TRBV5-4,TRBD1,TGTGCCAGCAGGGCCGGACAGGGGAGTATTTTAGGGGGCTACACCTTC,CASRAGQGSILGGYTF
.,TRBJ1-2,TRBV9,TRBD1,TGTGCCAGCAGCGTAGCGCAAACCGGGACAGCATACTATGGCTACACCTTC,CASSVAQTGTAYYGYTF
.,TRBJ2-7,TRBV27,TRBD1,TGTGCCACCTCCCGCCAGCACAGGGGACCCTACGAGCAGTACTTC,CATSRQHRGPYEQYF
once,TRBJ2-2,TRBV19,TRBD1,TGTGCCAGTAGTATCACAGGGGGCGACACCGGGGAGCTGTTTTTT,CASSITGGDTGELFF